The 11 T cell receptor beta chains presented below share a single source sample, sequenced in a study of cytomegalovirus exposure and HLA in healthy donors. PCR involved 60 Vbeta and 13 Jbeta primers. The data were produced by immunoSEQ multiplex PCR, yet TCRdb's version contains in-frame clones alone and is incomplete. The sample has about 190,000 clones, about three quarters seen once. The sequenced sample was PBMCs. The origin of the receptors is a woman aged 40 to 55 in good health and CMV-seronegative.

The sample holds a few counts of this clone. This chain connects TRBV7-2 to TRBJ1-3, with D possibly TRBD1 on 5 matching bases. This CDR3 has 14 residues. With 5 bases removed from V and 4 bases from J, the gap between germline ends came to 12 bases. The germline V gene has CDR1 SGHTA and CDR2 FQGNSA. The CDR3 DNA follows: TGTGCCAGCAGCCTAGGGGCAACAGGAAACACCATATATTTT. Protein product: CASSLGATGNTIYF.

This clone is classed as medium-sized. The rearrangement uses TRBV7-9 and TRBJ1-1; no clear D. The CDR3 runs to 15 residues. V gave up 5 bases and J gave up 1 base, with 14 bases separating them. CDR1 is SEHNR and CDR2 is FQNEAQ in the germline V gene (reference sequence). CDR3 bases: TGTGCCAGCAGCCCCCCCGTTTCGGGGAACACTGAAGCTTTCTTT. Translation gives CASSPPVSGNTEAFF.

The V gene is TRBV5-6, the J gene TRBJ1-5; TRBD1 is a possible D gene (6 bases). Germline lookup yields CDR1 SGHDT and CDR2 YYEEEE. V dropped 3 bases and J dropped 4 bases, with 14 bases sitting between them. The length of the CDR3 is 15 residues. The CDR3 region is CASSSAGHLNQPQHF. CDR3 DNA: TGTGCCAGCAGCTCAGCGGGACATCTGAATCAGCCCCAGCATTTT.

The V gene is TRBV9, the J gene TRBJ2-3, with 8 positions matching TRBD2. This CDR3 contains 16 residues. Germline CDR1 and CDR2: SGDLS and YYNGEE. Germline trimming cut 4 bases from V and 1 base from J; bases unmatched to any gene: 8. CDR3 DNA sequence: TGTGCCAGCAGCTCGGGACTAGACCCTCGCACAGATACGCAGTATTTT. It is translated as CASSSGLDPRTDTQYF.

A few counts support this clone. The chain couples TRBV6-5 to TRBJ2-1, with D possibly TRBD2 on 6 matching bases. Trimming shortened V by 5 bases and J by 7 bases, and 12 bases separated the two germline ends. Looked up from germline, CDR1 is MNHEY and CDR2 is SVGAGI. The CDR3 is 13 residues long. The CDR3 sequence: CASSGFGGNEQFF. The CDR3 coding sequence is TGTGCCAGCAGTGGGTTTGGGGGGAATGAGCAGTTCTTC.

The chain uses TRBV10-2 and TRBJ1-1; TRBD1 might be the D (5 bases). With 1 base removed from V and 4 bases from J, the gap between germline ends came to 7 bases. Germline V gene sequence: CDR1 WSHSY, CDR2 SAAADI. The CDR3 length is 13 residues. CDR3 nucleotide sequence: TGCGCCAGCAGTGAGTTGGGGGGCACTGAAGCTTTCTTT. Translation gives CASSELGGTEAFF.

This chain connects TRBV6-5 to TRBJ2-7; D not certain. This CDR3 comprises 14 residues. V lost 1 base and J lost 5, with 12 bases in between. Germline V gene data show CDR1 as MNHEY and CDR2 as SVGAGI. CDR3 sequence (DNA): TGTGCCAGCAGTTACTACGGGTTGCTGGACGAGCAGTACTTC. Protein: CASSYYGLLDEQYF.

In its sample, this clone was seen once. This chain connects TRBV4-3 to TRBJ1-3, with unresolved D. Between the trimmed V and J ends, which lost 0 bases and 0 bases, there was a span of 12 bases. CDR1 and CDR2 (germline): LGHNA, YSLEER. The CDR3 runs 17 residues. The CDR3 region has the DNA TGCGCCAGCAGCCAAGATGCTGGCGGGCCCTCTGGAAACACCATATATTTT. Its protein is CASSQDAGGPSGNTIYF.

This clone appeared once. The V gene is TRBV30, the J gene TRBJ2-3; D might be TRBD2 (7 bases). The ends were cut back, 0 bases at V and 11 bases at J, with 18 bases in the middle. CDR1 and CDR2 from the germline V gene are GTSNPN and SVGIG (reference sequence). The CDR3 runs to 14 residues. The CDR3 loop reads CAWSVQGGRLGQYF. The CDR3 DNA sequence: TGTGCCTGGAGTGTACAGGGAGGGCGTTTAGGGCAGTATTTT.

CDR3 sequence: CASSLATGSGNTIYF. In DNA form, the CDR3 reads TGTGCCAGCAGCTTAGCCACAGGGTCTGGAAACACCATATATTTT. V usage is TRBV7-2 and J usage is TRBJ1-3, with D possibly being TRBD1 (6 bases). The CDR3 contains 15 residues. CDR1 SGHTA and CDR2 FQGNSA come from the germline V gene. The ends were cut back, 0 bases at V and 1 base at J, with 7 bases in the middle.

The V and J genes are TRBV7-8 and TRBJ2-1; 9 positions agree with TRBD2. The CDR3 loop spans 15 amino acids. V lost 3 bases and J lost 3; bases outside the gene matches: 3. In germline, CDR1 is SGHVS, CDR2 FQNEAQ. In nucleotides, the CDR3 is TGTGCCAGCAGCTTCGGAGCGGGAGGCTACAATGAGCAGTTCTTC. Amino acids: CASSFGAGGYNEQFF.